This T cell receptor (beta chain) originates from a study of blood T cell repertoires in COVID-19. Study at large: Samples taken during acute and convalescent COVID-19 were collected in the United States, Italy and Spain. PBMCs, B-cell-depleted T cells, or T cells provided the cDNA or gDNA that made up the material.

Per the study methods: Reference gene primer amplification gave nucleated cell count estimates. Repertoires were generated with immunoSEQ multiplex PCR, while TCRdb's copy carries only in-frame clones and drops some. V, J and clone size were drawn from that table, and D and trimming were deduced from the DNA. The sample has 90,000 to 120,000 clones; 65% to 90% are singletons. The TCR was taken from a man aged 60-69 years with acute or convalescent COVID-19. Material for sequencing was peripheral blood.

The CDR3 reads CASSPWGNAGSPLHF. The CDR3 DNA reads TGTGCCAGCTCACCGTGGGGCAACGCCGGTTCACCCCTCCACTTT. V gene TRBV18 combines with J gene TRBJ1-6; tentatively, D is TRBD1 (5 bases). The germline CDR1 and CDR2 sequences are KGHSH and LQKENI. The germline V and J ends were trimmed by 3 bases and 9 bases, with 15 bases remaining between them. The CDR3 has 15 amino acids.